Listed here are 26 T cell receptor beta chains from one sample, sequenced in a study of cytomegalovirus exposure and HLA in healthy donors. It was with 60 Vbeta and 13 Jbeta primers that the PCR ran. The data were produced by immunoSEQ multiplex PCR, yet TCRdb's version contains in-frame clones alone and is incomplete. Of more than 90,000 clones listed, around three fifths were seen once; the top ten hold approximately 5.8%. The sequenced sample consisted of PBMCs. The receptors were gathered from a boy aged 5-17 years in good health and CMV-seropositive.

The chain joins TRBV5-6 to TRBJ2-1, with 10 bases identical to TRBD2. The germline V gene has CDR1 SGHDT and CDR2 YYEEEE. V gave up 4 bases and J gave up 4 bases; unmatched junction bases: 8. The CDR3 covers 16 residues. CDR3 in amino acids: CASSVKLAGPYNEQFF. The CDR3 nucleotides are TGTGCCAGCAGCGTAAAACTAGCGGGGCCTTACAATGAGCAGTTCTTC.

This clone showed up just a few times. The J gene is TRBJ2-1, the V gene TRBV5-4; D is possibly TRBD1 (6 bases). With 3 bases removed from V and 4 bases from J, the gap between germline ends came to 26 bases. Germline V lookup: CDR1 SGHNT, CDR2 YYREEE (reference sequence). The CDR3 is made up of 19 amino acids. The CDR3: CASSSLQGSKAKGYNEQFF. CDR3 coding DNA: TGTGCCAGCAGCTCCCTACAGGGTAGCAAGGCTAAAGGGTACAATGAGCAGTTCTTC.

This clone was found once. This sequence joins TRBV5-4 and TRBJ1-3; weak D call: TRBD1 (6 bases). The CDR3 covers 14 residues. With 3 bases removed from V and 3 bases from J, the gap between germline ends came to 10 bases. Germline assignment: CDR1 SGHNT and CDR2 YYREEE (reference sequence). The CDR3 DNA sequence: TGTGCCAGCAGCTCAGGGGTTATTGGAAACACCATATATTTT. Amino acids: CASSSGVIGNTIYF. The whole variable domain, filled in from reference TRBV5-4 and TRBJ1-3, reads ETGVTQSPTHLIKTRGQQVTLRCSSQSGHNTVSWYQQALGQGPQFIFQYYREEENGRGNFPPRFSGLQFPNYSSELNVNALELDDSALYLCASSSGVIGNTIYFGEGSWLTVV.

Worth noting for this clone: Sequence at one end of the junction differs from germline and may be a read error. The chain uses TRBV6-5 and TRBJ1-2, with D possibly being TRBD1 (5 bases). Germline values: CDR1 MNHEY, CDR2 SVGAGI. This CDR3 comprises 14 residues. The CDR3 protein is CASSRLPQDQGYPF. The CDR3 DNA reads TGTGCCAGCAGCCGCCTACCCCAGGACCAGGGCTACCCCTTC.

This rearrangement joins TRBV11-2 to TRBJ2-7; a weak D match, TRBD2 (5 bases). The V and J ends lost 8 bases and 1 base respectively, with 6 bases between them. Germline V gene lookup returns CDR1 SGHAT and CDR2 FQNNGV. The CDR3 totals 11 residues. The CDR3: CASGESYEQYF. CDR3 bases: TGTGCCAGCGGGGAGTCCTACGAGCAGTACTTC.

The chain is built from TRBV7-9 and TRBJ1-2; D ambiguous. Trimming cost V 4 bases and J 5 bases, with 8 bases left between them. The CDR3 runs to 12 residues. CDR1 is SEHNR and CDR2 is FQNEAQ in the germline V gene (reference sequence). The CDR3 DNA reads TGTGCCAGCAGCTCCCGGAGGTATGGCTACACCTTC. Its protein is CASSSRRYGYTF.

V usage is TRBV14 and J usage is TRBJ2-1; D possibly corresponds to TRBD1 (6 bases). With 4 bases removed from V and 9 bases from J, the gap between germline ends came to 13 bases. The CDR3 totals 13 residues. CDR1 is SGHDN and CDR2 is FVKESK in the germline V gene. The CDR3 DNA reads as TGTGCCAGCAGCCCATACAGGGAAGGTGAGCAGTTCTTC. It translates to CASSPYREGEQFF.

The CDR3 nucleotides read TGTGCCAGCAGCTTTACAGGGGGCGCGCTAGGGGAGACCCAGTACTTC. Protein product: CASSFTGGALGETQYF. This chain connects TRBV7-8 to TRBJ2-5, with 9 nucleotides matching TRBD1. In germline, CDR1 is SGHVS, CDR2 FQNEAQ. V dropped 3 bases and J dropped 5; count of bases not matched to a gene: 10. The CDR3 runs to 16 residues.

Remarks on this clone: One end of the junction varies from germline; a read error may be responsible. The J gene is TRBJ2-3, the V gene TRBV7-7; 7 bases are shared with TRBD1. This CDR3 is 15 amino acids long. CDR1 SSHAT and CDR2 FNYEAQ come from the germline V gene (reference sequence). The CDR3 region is CASSIGTDSTDTQYF. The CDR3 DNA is TGTGCTAGCAGTATCGGGACAGATAGCACAGATACGCAGTATTTT. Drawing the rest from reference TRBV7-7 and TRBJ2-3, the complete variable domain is GAGVSQSPRYKVTKRGQDVTLRCDPISSHATLYWYQQALGQGPEFLTYFNYEAQPDKSGLPSDRFSAERPEGSISTLTIQRTEQRDSAMYRCASSIGTDSTDTQYFGPGTRLTVL.

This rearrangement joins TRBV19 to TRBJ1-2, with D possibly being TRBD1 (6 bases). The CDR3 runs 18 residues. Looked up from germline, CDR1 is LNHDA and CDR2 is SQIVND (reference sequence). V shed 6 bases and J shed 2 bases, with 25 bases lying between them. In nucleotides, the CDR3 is TGTGCCAGTAGAAAAGCTTCATCCGGGACATCCTTAAACTATGGCTACACCTTC. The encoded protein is CASRKASSGTSLNYGYTF.

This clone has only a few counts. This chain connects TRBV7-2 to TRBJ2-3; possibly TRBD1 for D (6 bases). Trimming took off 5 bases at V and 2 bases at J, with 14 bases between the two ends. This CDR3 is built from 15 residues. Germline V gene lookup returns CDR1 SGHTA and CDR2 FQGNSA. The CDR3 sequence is CASSATGQTTDTQYF. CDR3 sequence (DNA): TGTGCCAGCAGCGCTACTGGACAGACCACAGATACGCAGTATTTT. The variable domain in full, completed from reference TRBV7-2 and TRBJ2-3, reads GAGVSQSPSNKVTEKGKDVELRCDPISGHTALYWYRQSLGQGLEFLIYFQGNSAPDKSGLPSDRFSAERTGGSVSTLTIQRTQQEDSAVYLCASSATGQTTDTQYFGPGTRLTVL.

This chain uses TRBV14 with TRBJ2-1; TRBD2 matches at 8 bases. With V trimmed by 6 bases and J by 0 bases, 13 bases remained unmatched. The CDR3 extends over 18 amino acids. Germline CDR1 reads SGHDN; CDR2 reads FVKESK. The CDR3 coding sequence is TGTGCCAGCAGTAGAGCTAGCGGGCCGATGAGCTCCTACAATGAGCAGTTCTTC. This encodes CASSRASGPMSSYNEQFF.

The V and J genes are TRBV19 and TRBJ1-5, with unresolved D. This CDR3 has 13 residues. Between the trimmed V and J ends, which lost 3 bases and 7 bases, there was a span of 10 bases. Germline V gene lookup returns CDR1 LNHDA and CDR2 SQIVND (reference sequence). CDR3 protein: CASSMATAQPQHF. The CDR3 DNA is TGTGCCAGTAGTATGGCTACAGCCCAGCCCCAGCATTTT.

The CDR3 coding sequence is TGTGCCAGTAGTATCATACAGGGCCCAGATACGCAGTATTTT. Its protein is CASSIIQGPDTQYF. The chain carries TRBV19 and TRBJ2-3; D might be TRBD1 (6 bases). CDR3 length equals 14 residues. Germline CDR1 LNHDA, CDR2 SQIVND (reference sequence). Trimming removed 3 bases at V and 4 bases at J, with 11 bases between.

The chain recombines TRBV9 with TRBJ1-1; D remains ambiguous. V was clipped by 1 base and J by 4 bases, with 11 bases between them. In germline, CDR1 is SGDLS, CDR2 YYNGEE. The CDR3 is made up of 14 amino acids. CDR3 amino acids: CASSVTGRGTEAFF. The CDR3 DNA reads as TGTGCCAGCAGCGTAACTGGGAGAGGCACTGAAGCTTTCTTT.

For the CDR3, the DNA is TGTGCCAGCAGTGGGGAGCGGGAGGGCCTAGGTTCATCCTACGAGCAGTACTTC. Translated, it gives CASSGEREGLGSSYEQYF. The chain couples TRBV2 to TRBJ2-7, with 10 bases that match TRBD2. Germline CDR1 reads SNHLY; CDR2 reads FYNNEI. The CDR3 is 18 amino acids. The trim removed 4 bases at V and 1 base at J, leaving 13 bases unmatched.

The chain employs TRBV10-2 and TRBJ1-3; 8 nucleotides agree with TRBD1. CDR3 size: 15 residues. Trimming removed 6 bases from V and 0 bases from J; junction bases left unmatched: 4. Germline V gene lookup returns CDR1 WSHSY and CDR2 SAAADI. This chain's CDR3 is CASRTDRVSGNTIYF. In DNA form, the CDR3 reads TGCGCCAGCAGGACGGACAGGGTCTCTGGAAACACCATATATTTT.

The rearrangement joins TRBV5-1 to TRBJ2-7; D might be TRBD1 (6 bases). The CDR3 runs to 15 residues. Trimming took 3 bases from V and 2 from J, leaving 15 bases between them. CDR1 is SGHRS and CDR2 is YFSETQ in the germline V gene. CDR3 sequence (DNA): TGCGCCAGCAGCTGGGGAACAGGACAGACCTACGAGCAGTACTTC. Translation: CASSWGTGQTYEQYF.

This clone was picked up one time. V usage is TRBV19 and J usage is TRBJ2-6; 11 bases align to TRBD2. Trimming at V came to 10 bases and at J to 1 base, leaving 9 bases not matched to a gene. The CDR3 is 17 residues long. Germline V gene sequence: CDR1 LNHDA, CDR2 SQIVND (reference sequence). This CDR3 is CATKRGTSGSGANVLTF. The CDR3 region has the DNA TGTGCCACCAAGAGAGGGACTAGCGGATCTGGGGCCAACGTCCTGACTTTC.

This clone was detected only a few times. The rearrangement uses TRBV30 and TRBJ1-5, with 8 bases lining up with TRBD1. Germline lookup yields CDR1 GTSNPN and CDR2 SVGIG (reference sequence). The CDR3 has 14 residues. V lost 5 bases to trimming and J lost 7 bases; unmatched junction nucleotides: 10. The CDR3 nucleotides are TGTGCCTGGGGGAGAGACAGGGGTGGGCAGCCCCAGCATTTT. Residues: CAWGRDRGGQPQHF.

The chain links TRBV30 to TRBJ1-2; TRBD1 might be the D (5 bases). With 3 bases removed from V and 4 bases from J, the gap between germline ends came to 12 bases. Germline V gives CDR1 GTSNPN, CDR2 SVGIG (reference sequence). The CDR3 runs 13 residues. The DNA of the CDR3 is TGTGCCTGGAGAGCAGGGCGGGGCTATGGCTACACCTTC. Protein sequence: CAWRAGRGYGYTF.

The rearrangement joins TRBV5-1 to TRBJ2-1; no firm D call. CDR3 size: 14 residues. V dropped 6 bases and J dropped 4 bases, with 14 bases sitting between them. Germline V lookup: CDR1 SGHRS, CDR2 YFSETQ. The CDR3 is CASMSSGLYNEQFF. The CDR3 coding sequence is TGCGCCAGCATGAGTTCGGGTTTGTACAATGAGCAGTTCTTC.

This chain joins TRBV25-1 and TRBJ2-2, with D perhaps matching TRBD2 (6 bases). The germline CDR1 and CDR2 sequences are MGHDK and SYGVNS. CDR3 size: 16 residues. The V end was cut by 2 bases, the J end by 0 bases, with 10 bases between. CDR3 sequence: CASSEAGTANTGELFF. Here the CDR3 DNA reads TGTGCCAGCAGTGAAGCGGGGACCGCGAACACCGGGGAGCTGTTTTTT.

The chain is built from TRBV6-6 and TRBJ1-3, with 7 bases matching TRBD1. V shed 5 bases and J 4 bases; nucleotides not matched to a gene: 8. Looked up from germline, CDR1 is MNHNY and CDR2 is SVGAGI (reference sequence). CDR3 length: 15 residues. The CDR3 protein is CASSPGQLAGNTIYF. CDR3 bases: TGTGCCAGCAGTCCGGGACAGTTGGCAGGAAACACCATATATTTT.

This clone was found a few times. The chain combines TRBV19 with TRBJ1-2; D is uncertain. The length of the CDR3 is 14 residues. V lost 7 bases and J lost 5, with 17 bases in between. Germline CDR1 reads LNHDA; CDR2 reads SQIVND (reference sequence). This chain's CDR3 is CASTSLVHVYGYTF. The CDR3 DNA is TGTGCCAGTACCTCCCTTGTACACGTTTATGGCTACACCTTC. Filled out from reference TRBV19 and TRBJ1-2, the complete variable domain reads DGGITQSPKYLFRKEGQNVTLSCEQNLNHDAMYWYRQDPGQGLRLIYYSQIVNDFQKGDIAEGYSVSREKKESFPLTVTSAQKNPTAFYLCASTSLVHVYGYTFGSGTRLTVV.

The CDR3 spells CASSLGAQGAGDTQYF. The DNA of the CDR3 is TGCGCCAGCAGCTTGGGGGCCCAGGGGGCGGGAGATACGCAGTATTTT. The rearrangement joins TRBV5-1 to TRBJ2-3; 8 bases line up with TRBD1. There are 16 residues in the CDR3. Per the germline V gene, CDR1 is SGHRS and CDR2 is YFSETQ. After removal of 0 bases from V and 5 bases from J, the junction contained 8 bases not matched to a gene.